This T cell receptor (beta chain) was observed in a study of blood T cell repertoires in COVID-19. Study-wide context: The United States, Italy and Spain supplied acute and convalescent COVID-19 samples.

This clone has a handful of counts. Assay used: immunoSEQ multiplex PCR; TCRdb lists only in-frame clones, some missing. The sample shows fewer than 200,000 clones, around 90% of them seen only once. V was clipped by 0 bases and J by 7 bases, with 10 bases between them. Germline assignment: CDR1 SGHRS and CDR2 YFSETQ. The CDR3 contains 13 residues. This TCR was recovered from a man between 60 and 70 years old with active or convalescent COVID-19. Sequenced material: peripheral blood. The chain links TRBV5-1 to TRBJ1-1; D gene ambiguous. In nucleotides, the CDR3 is TGCGCCAGCAGCTTGGGGCAGCGGAATGAAGCTTTCTTT. Translating gives CASSLGQRNEAFF.